This TCR beta chain was obtained from a study of regulatory T cells in long-lasting Graves disease. Regarding the study as a whole: Relative to newly diagnosed Graves' patients, persistent ones had lower TCR diversity. Among the persistent patients, approximately 2,900 public clonotypes were shared, more than the 850 to 1,000 shared among new patients. Gene preferences differed: TRBV28, TRBJ1-2, TRBJ2-5 in persistent cases.

Relying on iRepertoire HTBI primers and Arm-PCR of CDR3 regions, the team built TCR beta libraries. TCRdb reprocessed the multiplex PCR reads with MiXCR, giving one entry per CDR3 protein. The sample yields 600,000 to 800,000 distinct CDR3 sequences, 30% seen once. CDR1 is MNHNS and CDR2 is SASEGT in the germline V gene. The CDR3 consists of 13 residues. V lost 8 bases to trimming and J lost 4 bases, with 14 bases between them. As regards this clonotype: What it binds is unknown.

Stated time point: persistent/refractory GD, antithyroid drugs over 5 years with positive TRAb. The TCR library was made from RNA that had been extracted from PBMCs in TRIzol. Sequenced here: peripheral blood mononuclear cells (PBMCs), sampled when the disease was refractory, from a patient treated with antithyroid drugs. The receptor was derived from a female donor with Graves disease. The chain links TRBV6-1 to TRBJ1-1; D uncertain. Here the CDR3 reads CASGKWVGTEAFF. The CDR3 coding sequence is TGTGCCAGCGGAAAATGGGTGGGCACTGAAGCTTTCTTT.